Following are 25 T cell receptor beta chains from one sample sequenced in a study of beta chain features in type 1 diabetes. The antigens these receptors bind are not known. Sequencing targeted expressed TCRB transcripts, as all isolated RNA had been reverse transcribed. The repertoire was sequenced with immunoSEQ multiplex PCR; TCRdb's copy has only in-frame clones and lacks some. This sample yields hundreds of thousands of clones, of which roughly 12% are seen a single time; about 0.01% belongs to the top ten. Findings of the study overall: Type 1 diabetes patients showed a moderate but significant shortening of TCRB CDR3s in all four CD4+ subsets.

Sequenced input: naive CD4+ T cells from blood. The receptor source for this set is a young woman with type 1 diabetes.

The DNA for the CDR3 is TGTGCCAGCAGCGACCGGGACTCTACTCCCCACGAGCAGTACTTC. It is translated as CASSDRDSTPHEQYF. The chain couples TRBV9 to TRBJ2-7; D perhaps matches TRBD2 (6 bases). Germline CDR1 is SGDLS and CDR2 is YYNGEE. The length of the CDR3 is 15 residues. V dropped 3 bases and J dropped 5 bases, with 18 bases sitting between them.

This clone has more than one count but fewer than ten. The CDR3 nucleotides read TGTGCCAGCAGCCCTACGAGTTTGAGGATGCATGGCTACACCTTC. Its translation: CASSPTSLRMHGYTF. The chain has TRBV6-6 and TRBJ1-2; D remains unclear. V lost 6 bases, J lost 6 bases, and 20 bases lay in between. The germline V gene has CDR1 MNHNY and CDR2 SVGAGI (reference sequence). The CDR3 is made up of 15 amino acids.

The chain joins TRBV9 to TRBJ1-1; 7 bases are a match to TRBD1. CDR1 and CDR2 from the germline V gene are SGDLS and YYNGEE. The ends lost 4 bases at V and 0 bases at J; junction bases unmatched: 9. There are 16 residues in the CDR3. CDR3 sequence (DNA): TGTGCCAGCAGCCCCGCCGGGGGACAGATGAACACTGAAGCTTTCTTT. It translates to CASSPAGGQMNTEAFF. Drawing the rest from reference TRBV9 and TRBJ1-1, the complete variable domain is DSGVTQTPKHLITATGQRVTLRCSPRSGDLSVYWYQQSLDQGLQFLIQYYNGEERAKGNILERFSAQQFPDLHSELNLSSLELGDSALYFCASSPAGGQMNTEAFFGQGTRLTVV.

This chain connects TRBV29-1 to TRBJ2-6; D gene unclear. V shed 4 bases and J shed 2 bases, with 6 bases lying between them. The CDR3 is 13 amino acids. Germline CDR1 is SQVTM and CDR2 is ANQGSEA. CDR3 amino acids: CSVAEAGANVLTF. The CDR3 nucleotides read TGCAGCGTTGCCGAGGCTGGGGCCAACGTCCTGACTTTC.

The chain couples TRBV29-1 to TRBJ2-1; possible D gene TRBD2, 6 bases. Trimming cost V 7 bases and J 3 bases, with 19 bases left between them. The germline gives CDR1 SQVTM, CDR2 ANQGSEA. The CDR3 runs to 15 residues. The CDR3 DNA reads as TGCAGCGCCCGGACGGGACTTGCCATCTACAATGAGCAGTTCTTC. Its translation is CSARTGLAIYNEQFF.

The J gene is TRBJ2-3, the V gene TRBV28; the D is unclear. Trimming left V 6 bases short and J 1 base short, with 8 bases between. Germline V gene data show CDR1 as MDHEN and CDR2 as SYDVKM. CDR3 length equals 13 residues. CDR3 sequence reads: CASSSPRTDTQYF. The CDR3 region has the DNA TGTGCCAGCAGCTCCCCTCGCACAGATACGCAGTATTTT.

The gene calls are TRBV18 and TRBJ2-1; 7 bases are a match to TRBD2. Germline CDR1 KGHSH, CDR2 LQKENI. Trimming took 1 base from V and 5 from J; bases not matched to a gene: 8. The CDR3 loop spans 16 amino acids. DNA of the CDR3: TGTGCCAGCTCACCACTACTGGGGGGGTCGGACAATGAGCAGTTCTTC. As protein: CASSPLLGGSDNEQFF.

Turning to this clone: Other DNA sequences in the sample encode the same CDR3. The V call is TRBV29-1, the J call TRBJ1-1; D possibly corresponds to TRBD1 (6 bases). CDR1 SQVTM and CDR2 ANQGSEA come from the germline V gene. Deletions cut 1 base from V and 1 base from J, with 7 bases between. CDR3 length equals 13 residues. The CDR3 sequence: CSVEGTANTEAFF. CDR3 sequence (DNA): TGCAGCGTTGAAGGGACAGCGAACACTGAAGCTTTCTTT.

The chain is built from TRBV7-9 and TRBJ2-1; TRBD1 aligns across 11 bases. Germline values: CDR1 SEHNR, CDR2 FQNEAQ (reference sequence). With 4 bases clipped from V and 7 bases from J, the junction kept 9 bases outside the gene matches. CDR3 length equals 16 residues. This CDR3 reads CASSSYRDRGGNEQFF. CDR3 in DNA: TGTGCCAGCAGCTCCTACCGGGACAGGGGGGGTAATGAGCAGTTCTTC.

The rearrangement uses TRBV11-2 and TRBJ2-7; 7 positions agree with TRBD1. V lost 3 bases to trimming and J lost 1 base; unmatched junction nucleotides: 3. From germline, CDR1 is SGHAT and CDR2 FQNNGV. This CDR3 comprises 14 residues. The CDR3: CASSFQGVSYEQYF. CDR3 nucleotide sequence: TGTGCCAGCAGCTTTCAGGGGGTATCCTACGAGCAGTACTTC.

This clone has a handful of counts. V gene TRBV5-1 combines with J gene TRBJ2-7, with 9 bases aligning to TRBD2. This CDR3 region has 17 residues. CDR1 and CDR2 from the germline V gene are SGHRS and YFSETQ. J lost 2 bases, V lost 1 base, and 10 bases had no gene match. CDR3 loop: CASSLSIAGEPPYEQYF. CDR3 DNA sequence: TGCGCCAGCAGCTTGAGCATAGCGGGGGAACCGCCCTACGAGCAGTACTTC.

CDR3: CASSREQGHNSPLHF. The CDR3 coding sequence is TGTGCCAGCAGTCGCGAACAGGGACACAATTCACCCCTCCACTTT. The chain carries TRBV7-9 and TRBJ1-6, with a weak D call TRBD1 (6 bases). CDR1 SEHNR and CDR2 FQNEAQ come from the germline V gene (reference sequence). The CDR3 sequence is 15 residues long. Trimming removed 6 bases from V and 7 bases from J, with 16 bases in between.

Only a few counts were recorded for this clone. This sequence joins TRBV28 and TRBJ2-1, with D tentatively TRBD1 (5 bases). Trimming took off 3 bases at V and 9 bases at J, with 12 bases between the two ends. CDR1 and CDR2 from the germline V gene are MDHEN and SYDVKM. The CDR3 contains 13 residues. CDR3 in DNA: TGTGCCAGCAGTTTGCAGGGTCAGGGTGAGCAGTTCTTC. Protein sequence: CASSLQGQGEQFF.

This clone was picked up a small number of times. CDR3 protein: CASSPAGARGEKLFF. The CDR3 coding sequence is TGTGCCAGCAGCCCCGCGGGGGCGCGCGGTGAAAAACTGTTTTTT. The chain combines TRBV7-2 with TRBJ1-4; possibly TRBD1 for D (6 bases). The V gene's germline CDR1 is SGHTA and CDR2 FQGNSA. The CDR3 sequence is 15 residues long. Trimming took off 5 bases at V and 7 bases at J, with 17 bases between the two ends.

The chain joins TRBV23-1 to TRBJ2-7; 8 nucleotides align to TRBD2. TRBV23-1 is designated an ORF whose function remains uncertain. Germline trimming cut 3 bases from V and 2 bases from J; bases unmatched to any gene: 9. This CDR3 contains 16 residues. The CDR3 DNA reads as TGCGCCAGCAGTCACACCCCGAGGGGACTAGCCTACGAGCAGTACTTC. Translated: CASSHTPRGLAYEQYF.

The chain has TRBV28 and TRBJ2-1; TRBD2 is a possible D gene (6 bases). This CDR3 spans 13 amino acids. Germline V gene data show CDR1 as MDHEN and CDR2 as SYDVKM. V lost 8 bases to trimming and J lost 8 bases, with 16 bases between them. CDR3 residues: CASGWRGFDEQFF. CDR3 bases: TGTGCCAGCGGCTGGCGGGGTTTCGATGAGCAGTTCTTC.

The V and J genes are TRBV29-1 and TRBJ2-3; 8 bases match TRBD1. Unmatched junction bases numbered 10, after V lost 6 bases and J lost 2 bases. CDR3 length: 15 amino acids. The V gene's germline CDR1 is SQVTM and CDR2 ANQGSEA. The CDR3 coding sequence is TGCAGCGTGGGCCGGGGACAGGCAAACACAGATACGCAGTATTTT. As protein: CSVGRGQANTDTQYF.

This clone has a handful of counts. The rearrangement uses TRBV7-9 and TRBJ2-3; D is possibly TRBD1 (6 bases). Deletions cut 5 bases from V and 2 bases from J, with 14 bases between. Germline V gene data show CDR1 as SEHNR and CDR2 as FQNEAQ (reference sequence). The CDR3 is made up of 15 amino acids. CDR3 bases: TGTGCCAGCAGCCTGTGGGGGCCTTCCACAGATACGCAGTATTTT. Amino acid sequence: CASSLWGPSTDTQYF.

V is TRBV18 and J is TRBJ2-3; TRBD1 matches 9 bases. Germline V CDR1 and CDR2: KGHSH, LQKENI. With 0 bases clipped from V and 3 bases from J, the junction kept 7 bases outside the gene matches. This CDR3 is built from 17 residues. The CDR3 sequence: CASSPPNRGLGTDTQYF. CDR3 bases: TGTGCCAGCTCACCACCGAACAGGGGGCTTGGGACAGATACGCAGTATTTT.

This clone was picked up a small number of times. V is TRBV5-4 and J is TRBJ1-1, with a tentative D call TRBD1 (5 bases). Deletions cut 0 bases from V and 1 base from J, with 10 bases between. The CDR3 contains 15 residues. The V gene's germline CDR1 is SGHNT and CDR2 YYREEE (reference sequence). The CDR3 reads CASSLVGESNTEAFF. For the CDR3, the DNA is TGTGCCAGCAGCTTGGTAGGGGAATCGAACACTGAAGCTTTCTTT.

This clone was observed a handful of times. The CDR3 coding sequence is TGTGCCAGCAGTTATAGAGGGGGATCACTCGGCGAGCAGTACTTC. As protein: CASSYRGGSLGEQYF. The chain carries TRBV6-5 and TRBJ2-7, with a weak D call TRBD1 (6 bases). CDR1 and CDR2 from the germline V gene are MNHEY and SVGAGI. CDR3 length: 15 amino acids. V lost 3 bases and J lost 6, with 18 bases in between.

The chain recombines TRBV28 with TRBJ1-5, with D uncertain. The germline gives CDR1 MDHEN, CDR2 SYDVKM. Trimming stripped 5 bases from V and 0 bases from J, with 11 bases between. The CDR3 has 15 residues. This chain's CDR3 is CASSPITVSNQPQHF. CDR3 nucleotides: TGTGCCAGCAGTCCTATTACAGTTAGCAATCAGCCCCAGCATTTT.

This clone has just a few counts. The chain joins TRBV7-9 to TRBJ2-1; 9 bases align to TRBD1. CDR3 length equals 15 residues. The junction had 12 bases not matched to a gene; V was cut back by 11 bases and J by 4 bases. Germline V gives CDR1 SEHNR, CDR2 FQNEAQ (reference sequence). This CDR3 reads CAVQGRDRAYNEQFF. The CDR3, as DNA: TGTGCCGTCCAAGGCCGGGACAGGGCATACAATGAGCAGTTCTTC.

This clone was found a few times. CDR3 amino acids: CASSPTGPYEQYF. The CDR3 DNA reads TGTGCCAGCAGCCCGACAGGGCCCTACGAGCAGTACTTC. The V and J genes are TRBV7-9 and TRBJ2-7, with 7 bases that match TRBD1. V lost 5 bases and J lost 2; bases outside the gene matches: 3. Germline CDR1 is SEHNR and CDR2 is FQNEAQ (reference sequence). This CDR3 has 13 amino acids.

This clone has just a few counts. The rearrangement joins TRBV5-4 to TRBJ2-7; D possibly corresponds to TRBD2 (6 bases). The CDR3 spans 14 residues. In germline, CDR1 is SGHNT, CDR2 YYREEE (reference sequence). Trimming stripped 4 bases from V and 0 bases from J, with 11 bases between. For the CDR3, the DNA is TGTGCCAGCAGCCGGGGACTCCCCTCCTACGAGCAGTACTTC. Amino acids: CASSRGLPSYEQYF.